A selection of T cell receptor beta chains follows, all from one sample in a study of human T cells and chemical hapten exposure. TCRdb analysed the RACE reads with MiXCR anew, one entry per CDR3 protein. The data show approximately 350,000 distinct CDR3 sequences, with 6% to 7% seen just once and about 5.4% held by the top ten. Sample: whole blood, taken in connection with sensitization to the hapten diphenylcyclopropenone (DPC). These TCRs come from a woman aged 18-29 years with alopecia areata. Some clones in this sample may be carry-over from other donors' samples. CDR3s include the opening cysteine and the closing phenylalanine or tryptophan.

V: TRBV6-1
CDR3: CASSVVGYEQYF

V: TRBV10-3
CDR3: CAISGRQGAIGELFF

V: TRBV6-6
CDR3: CASRAALNTEAFF

V: TRBV3-1
CDR3: CASSHTVASSGNTIYF

V: TRBV7-2
CDR3: CASRSEGNEKLFF

V: TRBV20-1
CDR3: CSATPQANTGELFF

V: TRBV29-1
CDR3: CSVPKEAGANYGYTF

V: TRBV20-1
CDR3: CSAARQLLNTEAFF

V: TRBV12-3/TRBV12-4
CDR3: CASSLEGRGVRFTQYF

V: TRBV27
CDR3: CASSRSLDLFGYTEAFF

V: TRBV7-9
CDR3: CASSLGVSGEYGYTF

V: TRBV20-1
CDR3: CSPWREMNTEAFF

V: TRBV20-1
CDR3: CSARLAGAEAFF

V: TRBV6-5
CDR3: CASSTDRGNTIYF

V: TRBV4-3
CDR3: CASSQEAGQSYGYTF

V: TRBV9
CDR3: CASSRFTGTGDEQYF

V: TRBV20-1
CDR3: CSPVKQGNVGNEQFF

V: TRBV7-2
CDR3: CASSLALAGGPDTQYF

V: TRBV28
CDR3: CASSLGDLSTDTQYF

V: TRBV6-6
CDR3: CASSRIGGGNSPLHF

V: TRBV12-3/TRBV12-4
CDR3: CASSLVQGQGDTQYF

V: TRBV6-2/TRBV6-3
CDR3: CASSYPTREQYF

V: TRBV11-2
CDR3: CASSLEGATQYF

V: TRBV6-2/TRBV6-3
CDR3: CATSRESEAFF

V: TRBV6-5
CDR3: CASSPTGTPGTEAFF

V: TRBV11-2
CDR3: CASSSPPQGGEAFF

V: TRBV27
CDR3: CASSLQGLNQPQHF

V: TRBV9
CDR3: CASSVGGVTDTQYF